Following are 14 T cell receptor beta chains from one sample sequenced in a study of blood T cell repertoires in COVID-19. The repertoire was sequenced with immunoSEQ multiplex PCR; TCRdb's copy has only in-frame clones and lacks some. The top ten hold more than 6.5% of the sample, which has some 160,000 clones, 88% seen once. The source material was PBMCs or T cells enriched from blood (not recorded which). The receptor source for this set is a woman between 45 and 60 years old who had recovered from COVID-19.

V is TRBV5-1 and J is TRBJ1-1; D is uncertain. V was clipped by 3 bases and J by 1 base, with 4 bases between them. The CDR3 totals 12 residues. CDR1 is SGHRS, CDR2 YFSETQ, per germline. In nucleotides, the CDR3 is TGCGCCAGCAGCTCCGGGAACACTGAAGCTTTCTTT. Amino acid sequence: CASSSGNTEAFF.

The V gene is TRBV7-8, the J gene TRBJ2-7; D is uncertain. This CDR3 comprises 13 residues. Germline values: CDR1 SGHVS, CDR2 FQNEAQ. Deletions cut 2 bases from V and 6 bases from J, with 11 bases between. The CDR3 DNA sequence: TGTGCCAGCAGCTTACGCTTAGCCCCCGAGCAGTACTTC. It is translated as CASSLRLAPEQYF.

This clone has only a few counts. The DNA for the CDR3 is TGTGCCAGCAGCAGACGAACAGGGAACGCTAATGAAAAACTGTTTTTT. Its protein is CASSRRTGNANEKLFF. V gene TRBV21-1 combines with J gene TRBJ1-4; TRBD1 is the table's D call, not checked against the DNA. TRBV21-1 is given as a pseudogene. This CDR3 spans 16 amino acids.

V gene TRBV7-2 combines with J gene TRBJ1-2, with D unclear. The ends were cut back, 5 bases at V and 3 bases at J, with 10 bases in the middle. The CDR3 runs 13 residues. Germline CDR1 SGHTA, CDR2 FQGNSA. The chain's CDR3 is CASSPNGYYGYTF. CDR3 DNA sequence: TGTGCCAGCAGCCCCAACGGTTACTATGGCTACACCTTC.

V and J are TRBV4-1 and TRBJ2-3; 10 bases agree with TRBD2. J was trimmed by 5 bases and V by 1 base; bases with no gene match: 12. The CDR3 extends over 18 amino acids. Germline lookup yields CDR1 MGHRA and CDR2 YSYEKL. CDR3 sequence (DNA): TGCGCCAGCAGCCAAGGAGGCTCAGCGGGGGGGCGGGGAGATACGCAGTATTTT. It specifies CASSQGGSAGGRGDTQYF.

The chain joins TRBV3-1 (or the pseudogene TRBV3-2) to TRBJ1-4, with 9 bases that match TRBD1. From germline, CDR1 is LGHDT and CDR2 YNNKEL (reference sequence). The V segment lost 7 bases and the J segment 8 bases; nucleotides outside the gene matches: 2. This CDR3 is built from 12 residues. The CDR3 reads CASTGTGEKLFF. The CDR3 DNA sequence: TGTGCCAGCACCGGGACAGGGGAAAAACTGTTTTTT.

The chain uses TRBV6-2 or TRBV6-3 and TRBJ2-2; TRBD1 matches 10 bases. The germline CDR1 and CDR2 sequences are MNHEY and SVGEGT. The CDR3 has 15 amino acids. The ends lost 4 bases at V and 4 bases at J; junction bases unmatched: 3. Here the CDR3 DNA reads TGTGCCAGCAGTTGGGGACAGGGGTCCACCGGGGAGCTGTTTTTT. This translates into CASSWGQGSTGELFF.

The rearrangement joins TRBV2 to TRBJ2-1; 8 bases align to TRBD2. The CDR3 covers 17 residues. CDR1 is SNHLY, CDR2 FYNNEI, per germline. V was pared by 0 bases and J by 4 bases, with 8 bases of the junction left unmatched. The DNA of the CDR3 is TGTGCCAGCAGTGAAGCGCTTCGGGGGGGCCGATACAATGAGCAGTTCTTC. Translated, it gives CASSEALRGGRYNEQFF.

The V and J genes are TRBV28 and TRBJ1-2; maybe TRBD1 (5 bases). Trimming took 3 bases from V and 4 from J, leaving 21 bases between them. CDR1 is MDHEN, CDR2 SYDVKM, per germline. The CDR3 is 17 residues long. The CDR3 loop is CASSLRRAGRGGYGYTF. Here the CDR3 DNA reads TGTGCCAGCAGTTTGAGGAGAGCAGGGCGAGGCGGCTATGGCTACACCTTC.

The chain recombines TRBV18 with TRBJ1-1, with D possibly being TRBD1 (6 bases). CDR1 is KGHSH, CDR2 LQKENI, per germline. V lost 4 bases and J lost 3, with 15 bases in between. The CDR3 runs to 15 residues. CDR3 protein: CASSQLQGLDTEAFF. The CDR3 coding sequence is TGTGCCAGCTCACAGCTCCAGGGGCTCGACACTGAAGCTTTCTTT.

This chain connects TRBV7-8 to TRBJ1-2; perhaps TRBD1 as D (5 bases). The CDR3 sequence is 14 residues long. CDR1 and CDR2 (germline): SGHVS, FQNEAQ. Between the trimmed V and J ends, which lost 1 base and 8 bases, there was a span of 14 bases. The DNA of the CDR3 is TGTGCCAGCAGCTTAGGGGGCGAGGTACGGGGCTACACCTTC. Translating it yields CASSLGGEVRGYTF.

The chain links TRBV2 to TRBJ2-7; D gene uncertain. Trimming stripped 3 bases from V and 4 bases from J, with 4 bases between. Germline V CDR1 and CDR2: SNHLY, FYNNEI. CDR3 length: 11 amino acids. DNA of the CDR3: TGTGCCAGCAGTGATGCGTACGAGCAGTACTTC. Translation: CASSDAYEQYF.

As regards this clone: Other DNA sequences in this sample translate to the same CDR3. The chain couples TRBV18 to TRBJ1-2; 7 bases match TRBD1. CDR1 KGHSH and CDR2 LQKENI come from the germline V gene. Trimming removed 2 bases from V and 6 bases from J; junction bases left unmatched: 3. The CDR3 has 13 amino acids. The DNA of the CDR3 is TGTGCCAGCTCACCAAGACAGGGAGATGGCTACACCTTC. It is translated as CASSPRQGDGYTF.

This clone has just one count. The V gene is TRBV30, the J gene TRBJ2-7, with 7 nucleotides matching TRBD2. CDR3 length equals 17 residues. The V gene's germline CDR1 is GTSNPN and CDR2 SVGIG (reference sequence). Trimming removed 3 bases from V and 4 bases from J; junction bases left unmatched: 18. The CDR3 here is CAWRRSAGTTSRYEQYF. As DNA, the CDR3 is TGTGCCTGGAGAAGATCGGCCGGGACTACCAGCCGGTACGAGCAGTACTTC.